This T cell receptor beta chain was profiled in a study of T cells in Graves' hyperthyroidism and ophthalmopathy. Study-wide results and caveats: Blood held most thyroid clonotypes expanded above 0.001 frequency. It was a median about 6.5 months before onset that the model predicted ophthalmopathy.

This CDR3 contains 11 residues. Germline V gene sequence: CDR1 MGHDK, CDR2 SYGVNS. V was clipped by 2 bases and J by 6 bases, with 5 bases between them. With respect to this clonotype: Its cognate antigen is unknown.

Lactation, pregnancy, other autoimmune disease or uncontrolled infection excluded patients. The PBMCs had their origin in roughly 10 ml of fresh peripheral blood. The TCR beta CDR3 regions underwent amplification using RNA transcripts as the source. The HTBI primer set served for first-round RT-PCR of the TCR CDR3. TCRdb re-called the multiplex PCR reads with MiXCR, one entry per CDR3 protein. The sample comprises 600,000 to 650,000 distinct CDR3 sequences, roughly 20% of which are singletons, and 34% rests with the top ten. The clonotype comes from a man aged 25 to 40 with Graves' ophthalmopathy. Sequenced sample: blood. This chain links TRBV25-1 with TRBJ2-7; D not resolved. CDR3 residues: CASSEGLEQYF. CDR3 nucleotides: TGTGCCAGCAGTGAAGGCCTCGAGCAGTACTTC.